The rows below give T cell receptor beta chains drawn from one sample of a study of T cell changes during pregnancy in multiple sclerosis. Only in-frame clones appear in the TCRdb table, and some are missing; sequencing was by immunoSEQ multiplex PCR. The sample comprises tens of thousands of clones, about 92% of which are singletons, and approximately 1.3% rests with the top ten. Material: peripheral blood. These receptors were obtained from a female donor with multiple sclerosis, enrolled in a pregnancy study. The CDR3 runs from the conserved cysteine through the conserved F or W. A D gene is named only where the DNA matches it firmly. The size field is filled for only some rows; it gives once, few, many or a size class.

TRBV5-1	TRBJ1-5	-	-	TGCGCCAGCAGCTTGGGGGACGGGGGCTATCAGCCCCAGCATTTT	CASSLGDGGYQPQHF
TRBV4-1	TRBJ2-1	-	-	TGCGCCAGCAGCCCCGGTTTGGGTAATGAGCAGTTCTTC	CASSPGLGNEQFF
TRBV27	TRBJ2-7	-	-	TGTGCCAGCAGTTTAACGCTTGCGTCAAGTGACGAGCAGTACTTC	CASSLTLASSDEQYF
TRBV28	TRBJ1-1	-	-	TGTGCCAGCAGTACTCCGGGACTTCAAGGAGGCACTGAAGCTTTCTTT	CASSTPGLQGGTEAFF
TRBV11-2	TRBJ2-1	TRBD2	-	TGTGCCAGCAGCTTGACTAGCGGGAATTACAATGAGCAGTTCTTC	CASSLTSGNYNEQFF
TRBV19	TRBJ2-1	TRBD2	-	TGTGCCACTCAATGGGGGACTAGTGAAAATGAGCAGTTCTTC	CATQWGTSENEQFF
TRBV5-6	TRBJ2-1	-	-	TGTGCCAGCAGCTGGGGTCCTAGCAATGAGCAGTTCTTC	CASSWGPSNEQFF
TRBV18	TRBJ2-5	TRBD1	-	TGTGCCAGCCAGGGGGATCAAGAGACCCAGTACTTC	CASQGDQETQYF
TRBV4-2	TRBJ1-2	-	-	TGTGCCAGCAGCCAAGAAACAGCTTCCTATGGCTACACCTTC	CASSQETASYGYTF
TRBV4-2	TRBJ1-2	TRBD1	-	TGTGCCAGCAGCCAAGAAGAGGGGGCGCGGGGCTACACCTTC	CASSQEEGARGYTF
TRBV15	TRBJ1-5	-	-	TGTGCCACCAGCAGAGGGCGGGGTGGTGGCAATCAGCCCCAGCATTTT	CATSRGRGGGNQPQHF
TRBV4-1	TRBJ2-3	-	-	TGCGCCAGCAGCCAACAAGCGAGGGGAGATACGCAGTATTTT	CASSQQARGDTQYF
TRBV5-4	TRBJ1-1	-	-	TGTGCCAGCAGCTTGGGGGGTGGAAACACTGAAGCTTTCTTT	CASSLGGGNTEAFF
TRBV5-5	TRBJ2-7	-	-	TGTGCCAGCAGCTTTCCTGGACAGACCTACGAGCAGTACTTC	CASSFPGQTYEQYF
TRBV6-5	TRBJ2-7	TRBD1	-	TGTGCCAGCAGTTACTCAGGGGGCGCGTTCGAGCAGTACTTC	CASSYSGGAFEQYF
TRBV6-5	TRBJ2-3	-	-	TGTGCCAGCAGTTCCAGCGGAGTCAGCACAGATACGCAGTATTTT	CASSSSGVSTDTQYF
TRBV1	TRBJ2-3	-	-	TGCACCAGCAGCCAAGTTCCAGCGGGAGGCCCAGATACGCAGTATTTT	CTSSQVPAGGPDTQYF
TRBV19	TRBJ2-7	-	-	TGTGCCAGTAGTCGTTGGACAGGGAGGGACGAGCAGTACTTC	CASSRWTGRDEQYF
TRBV4-2	TRBJ2-7	-	-	TGTGCCAGCAGCCAGAGGATCAGCGACGAGCAGTACTTC	CASSQRISDEQYF
TRBV5-6	TRBJ2-2	-	-	TGTGCCAGCAGCCCCATAGGACGTCACGGGGAGCTGTTTTTT	CASSPIGRHGELFF
TRBV19	TRBJ2-5	TRBD2	-	TGTGCCAGTAGTCTTCCCGGGGGGGAGACCCAGTACTTC	CASSLPGGETQYF
TRBV6-5	TRBJ2-1	TRBD2	-	TGTGCCAGCAGTTACTCGCGGGAGTTGTTAAATGAGCAGTTCTTC	CASSYSRELLNEQFF
TRBV9	TRBJ1-1	-	few	TGTGCCAGCAGCGTATTCCAGGAGAACACTGAAGCTTTCTTT	CASSVFQENTEAFF
TRBV5-1	TRBJ1-1	-	few	TGCGCCAGCAGCCTCTTTGGGGACACTGAAGCTTTCTTT	CASSLFGDTEAFF
TRBV19	TRBJ2-1	TRBD2	-	TGTGCCAGTAGTATATCGGCTAGCGGGTACAATGAGCAGTTCTTC	CASSISASGYNEQFF
TRBV4-3	TRBJ2-2	-	-	TGCGCCAGCAGCCGACATGGGAACGCCGGGGAGCTGTTTTTT	CASSRHGNAGELFF
TRBV2	TRBJ2-5	TRBD2	-	TGTGCCAGCTTCCTAATGCTCACCGGGACTAGCGTCGAGACCCAGTACTTC	CASFLMLTGTSVETQYF
TRBV6-4	TRBJ2-2	TRBD2	-	TGTGCCAGCAGTCCCGGGACTAGCGGGAGGGCGAACACCGGGGAGCTGTTTTTT	CASSPGTSGRANTGELFF
TRBV21-1	TRBJ2-5	-	-	TGTGCCAGCAGCACCAGGACTAGCGGGAGAAAGGCCCAGTACTTC	CASSTRTSGRKAQYF
TRBV6-5	TRBJ2-1	TRBD2	-	TGTGCCAGCCGCAAAAAGCGGGAGAGTCTCAATGAGCAGTTCTTC	CASRKKRESLNEQFF
TRBV9	TRBJ2-7	TRBD1	-	TGTGCCAGCAGCGCCCCACAGGGGGACGAGCAGTACTTC	CASSAPQGDEQYF
TRBV6-1	TRBJ1-2	-	once	TGTGCCAGCAGTGAGGGGGGGAGCCATGGCTACACCTTC	CASSEGGSHGYTF
TRBV11-2	TRBJ2-5	-	-	TGTGCCAGCAGCTCCGGACTGGGAGAGACCCAGTACTTC	CASSSGLGETQYF
TRBV27	TRBJ2-3	TRBD2	-	TGTGCCAGCAGTTTACTAGCGGGAGGGTTCACAGATACGCAGTATTTT	CASSLLAGGFTDTQYF
TRBV29-1	TRBJ2-1	TRBD2	-	TGCAGCGTCTCGGGACTAGCGGGAGTCGACTACAATGAGCAGTTCTTC	CSVSGLAGVDYNEQFF
TRBV6-1	TRBJ2-7	-	-	TGTGCCAGCAGTGAAGAAGGGTGGGGTTCCTACGAGCAGTACTTC	CASSEEGWGSYEQYF
TRBV6-4	TRBJ1-2	-	-	TGTGCCAGCAGTGACTCGGCGACAGCGACCTTTCGGGGCTACACCTTC	CASSDSATATFRGYTF
TRBV28	TRBJ1-2	TRBD1	-	TGTGCCAGCAGTCGGGAAGACAGGGTTCGCGGCTACACCTTC	CASSREDRVRGYTF
TRBV11-2	TRBJ2-5	TRBD2	-	TGTGCCAGCAGCGGGGGGGGTTTGGAAACCCAGTACTTC	CASSGGGLETQYF
TRBV6-1	TRBJ1-4	TRBD1	-	TGTGCCAGCAGTGAAGGGACAGGGGGCGTTGAAAAACTGTTTTTT	CASSEGTGGVEKLFF
TRBV6-4	TRBJ1-3	-	-	TGTGCCAGCAGTGGCCGGAGGGTGGACACCATATATTTT	CASSGRRVDTIYF
TRBV10-2	TRBJ2-1	-	once	TGCGCCAGCACGGGACTGAGCTCCTACAATGAGCAGTTCTTC	CASTGLSSYNEQFF
TRBV6-6	TRBJ1-5	TRBD1	once	TGTGCCAGCAGTTACCGACGACAGGGGGGAGATCAGCCCCAGCATTTT	CASSYRRQGGDQPQHF
TRBV7-9	TRBJ2-3	-	-	TGTGCCAGCAGCTTACGTGGCGGGTACACAGATACGCAGTATTTT	CASSLRGGYTDTQYF
TRBV4-2	TRBJ2-7	-	-	TGTGCCAGCAGCCCGAAGGTTCGATGGGACACTTCCTACGAGCAGTACTTC	CASSPKVRWDTSYEQYF
TRBV5-6	TRBJ2-5	TRBD1	-	TGTGCCAGCAGCCAGGGGGCCGGGGGCTGGACCCAGTACTTC	CASSQGAGGWTQYF
TRBV29-1	TRBJ2-7	TRBD1	-	TGCAGCGCTGGACAGGGAGGAATTGTCAACGAGCAGTACTTC	CSAGQGGIVNEQYF